The sequence of this T cell receptor beta chain was determined in a study of blood T cell repertoires in COVID-19 (TCRdb year 2020). Concerning the study at large: Collaborator samples came from the United States, Italy and Spain and covered acute and convalescent phases of COVID-19. The repertoires were made available in a free public database intended to serve as a resource for research on the immune response to SARS-CoV-2. Nearly every sample came with metadata listing a de-identified subject ID, COVID-19 status, age in years and sex. Where HLA class I and class II types were available, the types were taken from metadata supplied by the sample provider, not from assay-based typing. Subjects who had been exposed to COVID-19, were actively infected with it, or had recovered from it provided the deeply sampled blood TCRbeta repertoires that made up the dataset. Samples were obtained from the ongoing ImmuneRACE study (first 160 participants) and from about 1,300 subjects provided by 6 global collaborators. The prospective study material was composed of cDNA or gDNA derived from T cells, B-cell-depleted T cells, or PBMCs.

The immunoSEQ Assay, a bias-controlled multiplex PCR, was used to amplify TCRbeta CDR3 regions from genomic DNA. In the original analysis: Nucleated cell counts per sample were estimated from amplification of reference gene primers within the assay. To quantify the absolute abundance of each unique TCRbeta CDR3 rearrangement, sequence reads were collapsed and filtered. For each sample, productive Simpson clonality was calculated as the square root of Simpson's diversity index over productive rearrangements. TCRdb carries this immuneACCESS record with in-frame sequences only. Its versions omit some clonotypes, under half of them owing to an unresolved V gene in the studies checked, with the rest unexplained. Clone size and V and J calls were adopted from that table, with D and trimming inferred from the DNA. For this sample there are roughly 250,000 clones; about 80% appear just once. The ten largest make up 3.3% of the sample.

Broad study findings and their caveats: Clinical and demographic metadata were provided uncurated, with the amount varying by source and participant.

CDR1 and CDR2 are read off the germline V gene (reference sequence) as SEHNR and FQNEAQ. V trim: 0 bases; J trim: 0 bases; unmatched bases: 8. The CDR3 runs 17 amino acids, cysteine and phenylalanine included. Left in the record is the CDR3 DNA by itself, 51 bases read in frame from the first base. Details on this clone: The clone's antigen remains unknown. The sample holds no much larger clone one base away, and base qualities are not on file.

Whole blood was collected in K2EDTA tubes by collaborating institutions according to the institutions' own protocols. For TCRbeta analysis, collaborators shipped samples in one of three forms: frozen whole blood, isolated PBMCs, or DNA extracted from either of those sample types. Sequenced material: peripheral blood. This receptor chain uses TRBV7-9 and TRBJ2-7, with 7 junctional bases fitting TRBD2. The receptor's source is a woman older than 75 with acute or convalescent COVID-19. The DNA reads TGTGCCAGCAGCTTAGCGATGAAGGCGGGAGACTCCTACGAGCAGTACTTC. It specifies CASSLAMKAGDSYEQYF.